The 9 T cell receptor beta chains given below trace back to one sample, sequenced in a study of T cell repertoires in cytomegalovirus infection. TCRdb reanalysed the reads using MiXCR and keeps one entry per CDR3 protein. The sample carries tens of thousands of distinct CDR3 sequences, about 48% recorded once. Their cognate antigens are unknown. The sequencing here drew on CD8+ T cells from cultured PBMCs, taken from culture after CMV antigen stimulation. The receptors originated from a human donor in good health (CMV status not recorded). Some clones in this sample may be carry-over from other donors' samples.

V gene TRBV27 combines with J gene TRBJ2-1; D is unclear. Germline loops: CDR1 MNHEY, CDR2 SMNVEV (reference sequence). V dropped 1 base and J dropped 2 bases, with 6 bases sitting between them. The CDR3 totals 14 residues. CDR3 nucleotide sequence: TGTGCCAGCAGTTTATTAGGCCCCTACAATGAGCAGTTCTTC. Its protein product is CASSLLGPYNEQFF.

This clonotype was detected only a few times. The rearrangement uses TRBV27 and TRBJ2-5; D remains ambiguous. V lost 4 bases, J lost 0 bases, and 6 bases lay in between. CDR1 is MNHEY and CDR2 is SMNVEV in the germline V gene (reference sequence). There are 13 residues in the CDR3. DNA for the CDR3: TGTGCCAGCAGTTCTTTCTACCAAGAGACCCAGTACTTC. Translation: CASSSFYQETQYF.

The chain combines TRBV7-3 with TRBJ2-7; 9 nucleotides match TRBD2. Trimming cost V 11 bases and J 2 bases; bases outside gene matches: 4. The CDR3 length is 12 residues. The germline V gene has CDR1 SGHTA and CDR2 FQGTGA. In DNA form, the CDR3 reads TGTGCCGTCCTAGCGGGGACCTACGAGCAGTACTTC. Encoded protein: CAVLAGTYEQYF.

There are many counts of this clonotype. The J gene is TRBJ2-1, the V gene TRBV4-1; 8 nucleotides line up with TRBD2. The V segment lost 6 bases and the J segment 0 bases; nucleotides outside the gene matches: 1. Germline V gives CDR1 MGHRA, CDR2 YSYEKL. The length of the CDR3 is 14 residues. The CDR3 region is CASRLAVSYNEQFF. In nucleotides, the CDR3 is TGCGCCAGCAGACTAGCGGTCTCCTACAATGAGCAGTTCTTC.

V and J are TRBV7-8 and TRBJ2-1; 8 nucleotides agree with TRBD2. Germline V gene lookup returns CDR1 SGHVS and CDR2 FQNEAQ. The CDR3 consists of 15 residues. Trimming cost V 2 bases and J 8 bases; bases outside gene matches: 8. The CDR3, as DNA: TGTGCCAGCAGCTTAACCGGCGGGAGGACCCATGAGCAGTTCTTC. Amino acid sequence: CASSLTGGRTHEQFF.

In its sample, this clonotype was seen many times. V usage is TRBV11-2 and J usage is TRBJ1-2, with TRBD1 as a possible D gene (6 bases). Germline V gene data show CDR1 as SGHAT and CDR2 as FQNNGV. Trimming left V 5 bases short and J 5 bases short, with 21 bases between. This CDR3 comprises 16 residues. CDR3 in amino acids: CASSPTTGPMSYGYTF. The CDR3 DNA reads TGTGCCAGCAGCCCCACGACAGGCCCCATGTCGTATGGCTACACCTTC.

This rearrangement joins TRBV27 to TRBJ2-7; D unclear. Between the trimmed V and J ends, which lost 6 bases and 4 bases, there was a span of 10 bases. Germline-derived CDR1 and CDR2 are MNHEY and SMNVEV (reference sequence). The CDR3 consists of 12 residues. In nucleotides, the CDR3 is TGTGCCAGCAGAAGTAGGGTTTACGAGCAGTACTTC. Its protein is CASRSRVYEQYF.

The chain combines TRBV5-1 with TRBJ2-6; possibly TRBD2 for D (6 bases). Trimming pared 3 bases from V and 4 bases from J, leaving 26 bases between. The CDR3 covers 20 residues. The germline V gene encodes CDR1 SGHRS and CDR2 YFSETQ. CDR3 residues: CASSSFGTGELLSGANVLTF. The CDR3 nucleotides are TGCGCCAGCAGCTCGTTCGGTACGGGAGAACTGCTTTCCGGGGCCAACGTCCTGACTTTC.

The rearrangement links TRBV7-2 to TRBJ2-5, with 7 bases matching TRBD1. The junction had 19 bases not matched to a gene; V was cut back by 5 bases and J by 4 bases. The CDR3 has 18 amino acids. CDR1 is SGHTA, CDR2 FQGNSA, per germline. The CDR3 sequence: CASSVTGALAGGGETQYF. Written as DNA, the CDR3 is TGTGCCAGCAGCGTAACAGGGGCTCTAGCAGGAGGAGGAGAGACCCAGTACTTC.